The source of this TCR beta chain is a study of tumor-infiltrating lymphocytes in localized non-small cell lung cancer. Germline-derived CDR1 and CDR2 are SGHNT and YYREEE (reference sequence). This CDR3 has 15 amino acids. Trimming cost V 1 base and J 7 bases; bases outside gene matches: 2. This clone was picked up a small number of times. Profiling relied on immunoSEQ multiplex PCR, and the TCRdb table lists in-frame clones only, not all of them. Among some 10,000 clones, 50% to 75% were seen once, and the ten largest hold about a tenth. The receptor was derived from a human donor with non-small cell lung cancer. The rearrangement joins TRBV5-4 to TRBJ2-2; 12 bases map to TRBD2. Sequences were obtained from uninvolved lung tissue not adjacent to the tumor. CDR3 nucleotides: TGTGCCAGCAGCTTGACTAGCGGGGGGTACGGGGAGCTGTTTTTT. It codes for CASSLTSGGYGELFF.